This entry describes one T cell receptor (beta chain). Germline CDR1 is MDHEN and CDR2 is SYDVKM. V lost 3 bases to trimming and J lost 7 bases, with 10 bases between them. CDR3 length equals 13 residues. This sample was included in a study of blood T cell repertoires in COVID-19. Clones were sequenced by immunoSEQ multiplex PCR, and TCRdb holds only the in-frame ones, with some missing. Here the sample spans more than 250,000 clones, more than 85% being singletons. Participants' reported clinical history set cohort assignment. Sequenced input: PBMCs or T cells enriched from blood (not recorded which). J is TRBJ1-5 and V is TRBV28; D gene uncertain. The sequence derives from a woman aged 25 to 39 who had recovered from COVID-19. CDR3 residues: CASSFGQIQPQHF. The CDR3 DNA follows: TGTGCCAGCAGTTTTGGGCAGATACAGCCCCAGCATTTT.